The 7 T cell receptor beta chains below all came from one sample that was sequenced in a study of T cell changes during pregnancy in multiple sclerosis. Clones were read by immunoSEQ multiplex PCR, and TCRdb kept only the in-frame ones, dropping some. Among 59,000 or so clones, 90% to 95% were seen once, and the ten largest hold less than 3.5%. The sample in question was peripheral blood, obtained in the third trimester of pregnancy. These receptors were collected from a female donor in good health, enrolled as a control in a pregnancy study.

This clone appeared once. The J gene is TRBJ2-3, the V gene TRBV7-2; 8 positions agree with TRBD1. The ends lost 7 bases at V and 5 bases at J; junction bases unmatched: 14. This CDR3 is built from 16 residues. Germline lookup yields CDR1 SGHTA and CDR2 FQGNSA. Written as DNA, the CDR3 is TGTGCCAGCAAACGCCCAGGGGGCGTTAGGGGAGATACGCAGTATTTT. As protein: CASKRPGGVRGDTQYF.

V usage is TRBV29-1 and J usage is TRBJ1-3, with D maybe TRBD1 (6 bases). Germline V gene sequence: CDR1 SQVTM, CDR2 ANQGSEA. Trimming removed 8 bases from V and 1 base from J, with 12 bases in between. CDR3 length equals 13 residues. The CDR3 nucleotides read TGCAGCTTTAGCACAGGGTCTGGAAACACCATATATTTT. Amino acids: CSFSTGSGNTIYF. Full variable domain (rest looked up from reference TRBV29-1 and TRBJ1-3): SAVISQKPSRDICQRGTSLTIQCQVDSQVTMMFWYRQQPGQSLTLIATANQGSEATYESGFVIDKFPISRPNLTFSTLTVSNMSPEDSSIYLCSFSTGSGNTIYFGEGSWLTVV.

The V call is TRBV7-9, the J call TRBJ2-5; TRBD2 matches 10 bases. J gave up 5 bases and V 4 bases, and 13 bases lay outside the gene matches. In germline, CDR1 is SEHNR, CDR2 FQNEAQ (reference sequence). The length of the CDR3 is 17 residues. The CDR3 is CASSSVSGLAFSETQYF. The CDR3, as DNA: TGTGCCAGCAGCTCCGTATCGGGACTAGCGTTTTCGGAGACCCAGTACTTC.

The V and J genes are TRBV7-2 and TRBJ2-7; the match to TRBD2 covers 7 bases. Germline V gene data show CDR1 as SGHTA and CDR2 as FQGNSA. The CDR3 runs to 14 residues. Germline trimming cut 3 bases from V and 2 bases from J; bases unmatched to any gene: 4. This CDR3 reads CASSFGGGPYEQYF. CDR3 bases: TGTGCCAGCAGCTTTGGGGGAGGGCCCTACGAGCAGTACTTC.

The J gene is TRBJ2-3, the V gene TRBV5-1, with unresolved D. The ends were cut back, 0 bases at V and 6 bases at J, with 17 bases in the middle. Germline CDR1 SGHRS, CDR2 YFSETQ. This CDR3 comprises 16 residues. The CDR3 reads CASSLAGTSSYDTQYF. The CDR3 region has the DNA TGCGCCAGCAGCTTGGCGGGTACTTCGTCCTACGATACGCAGTATTTT. Combining the CDR3 with reference TRBV5-1 and TRBJ2-3 gives the whole variable domain KAGVTQTPRYLIKTRGQQVTLSCSPISGHRSVSWYQQTPGQGLQFLFEYFSETQRNKGNFPGRFSGRQFSNSRSEMNVSTLELGDSALYLCASSLAGTSSYDTQYFGPGTRLTVL.

In nucleotides, the CDR3 is TGCAGCGTTGGGCTAGGCGGGGAGCTGTTTTTT. Its protein product is CSVGLGGELFF. V usage is TRBV29-1 and J usage is TRBJ2-2; D is unclear. V lost 4 bases and J lost 7, with 7 bases in between. The CDR3 covers 11 residues. Germline V gives CDR1 SQVTM, CDR2 ANQGSEA.

The chain recombines TRBV7-8 with TRBJ1-4; 8 nucleotides line up with TRBD1. Looked up from germline, CDR1 is SGHVS and CDR2 is FQNEAQ. Trimming cost V 5 bases and J 8 bases; bases outside gene matches: 10. The length of the CDR3 is 15 residues. CDR3 region: CASSTGGYIGEKLFF. The DNA for the CDR3 is TGTGCCAGCAGCACAGGGGGGTACATAGGGGAAAAACTGTTTTTT.